A single sample is the source of the 27 T cell receptor beta chains below, sequenced in a study of response to subunit inactivated influenza vaccine. TCRdb recomputed calls from the RT-PCR reads with MiXCR, one row per CDR3 protein. The sample contains over 400,000 distinct CDR3 sequences, about an eighth of which appear only once. The sequenced sample was PBMCs from blood, obtained 40 to 50 days after vaccination. Receptor source: a man aged 50 to 60 who received an inactivated influenza vaccine.

The chain employs TRBV5-1 and TRBJ2-7; TRBD1 is a possible D gene (6 bases). The CDR3 has 13 amino acids. Per germline, CDR1 SGHRS and CDR2 YFSETQ. With 4 bases removed from V and 3 bases from J, the gap between germline ends came to 11 bases. CDR3 in amino acids: CASSQDSYYEQYF. In nucleotides, the CDR3 is TGCGCCAGCAGCCAGGACAGCTACTACGAGCAGTACTTC.

This clonotype has more than one count but fewer than ten. The V call is TRBV7-9, the J call TRBJ1-6; 9 positions agree with TRBD1. With V trimmed by 4 bases and J by 10 bases, 8 bases remained unmatched. There are 15 residues in the CDR3. In germline, CDR1 is SEHNR, CDR2 FQNEAQ (reference sequence). In nucleotides, the CDR3 is TGTGCCAGCAGCTCAATGGACAGGGGCAACTCACCCCTCCACTTT. Translating it yields CASSSMDRGNSPLHF.

V usage is TRBV6-5 and J usage is TRBJ1-1, with D perhaps matching TRBD1 (6 bases). The CDR3 runs to 13 residues. CDR1 and CDR2 (germline): MNHEY, SVGAGI. Trimming removed 6 bases from V and 4 bases from J, with 12 bases in between. The CDR3 spells CASRLGGATEAFF. The CDR3, as DNA: TGTGCCAGCAGATTAGGGGGGGCCACTGAAGCTTTCTTT.

The V and J genes are TRBV20-1 and TRBJ2-3, with 7 positions matching TRBD1. The CDR3 consists of 15 residues. Trimming at V came to 6 bases and at J to 2 bases, leaving 11 bases not matched to a gene. Germline lookup yields CDR1 DFQATT and CDR2 SNEGSKA (reference sequence). The CDR3 DNA follows: TGCAGTGCACGACCGACAGGGTGGTACACAGATACGCAGTATTTT. Translating it yields CSARPTGWYTDTQYF.

The chain recombines TRBV6-2 or TRBV6-3 with TRBJ2-3; 10 bases match TRBD2. The CDR3 spans 17 residues. The germline CDR1 and CDR2 sequences are MNHEY and SVGEGT. With 2 bases clipped from V and 1 base from J, the junction kept 6 bases outside the gene matches. The CDR3 sequence is CASSYETSGFRTDTQYF. In DNA form, the CDR3 reads TGTGCCAGCAGTTACGAGACTAGCGGGTTTCGCACAGATACGCAGTATTTT.

This clonotype was counted ten times or more. The chain carries TRBV12-3 or TRBV12-4 and TRBJ2-4, with TRBD1 identical over 9 bases. The ends lost 5 bases at V and 5 bases at J; junction bases unmatched: 22. The CDR3 sequence is 20 residues long. The DNA of the CDR3 is TGTGCCAGCAGTGTGGGATACAGGGGGCAAGTTCGAAGGTGGGAAAACATTCAGTACTTC. Its protein product is CASSVGYRGQVRRWENIQYF.

This clonotype was observed a few times. The chain links TRBV4-1 to TRBJ1-2, with 7 nucleotides matching TRBD1. Per the germline V gene, CDR1 is MGHRA and CDR2 is YSYEKL. V shed 1 base, J shed 6 bases, and the junction held 14 bases outside the gene matches. The length of the CDR3 is 17 residues. The CDR3 DNA reads TGCGCCAGCAGCCAAGTAGGTAGGGGGCGCTTGGCCAATGGCTACACCTTC. Amino acid sequence: CASSQVGRGRLANGYTF.

This clonotype occurred many times. The chain is built from TRBV5-6 and TRBJ2-3; D is unresolved. The germline gives CDR1 SGHDT, CDR2 YYEEEE. V was clipped by 7 bases and J by 2 bases, with 17 bases between them. The CDR3 contains 15 residues. CDR3 in amino acids: CASGWWGPNTDTQYF. The CDR3 DNA sequence: TGTGCCAGCGGGTGGTGGGGTCCGAACACAGATACGCAGTATTTT.

This clonotype was seen many times. The chain carries TRBV20-1 and TRBJ2-7, with D tentatively TRBD1 or TRBD2 (6 bases each). The CDR3 covers 14 residues. Germline CDR1 is DFQATT and CDR2 is SNEGSKA (reference sequence). The V end lost 3 bases, the J end lost 6 bases, and 18 bases lay between the germline ends. The CDR3 DNA reads TGCAGTGCTAGGAAACGACAGGAGGGCTCCGAGCAGTACTTC. This translates into CSARKRQEGSEQYF.

V is TRBV24-1 and J is TRBJ2-2; 11 bases align to TRBD1. The CDR3 loop spans 18 amino acids. Germline CDR1 reads KGHDR; CDR2 reads SFDVKD. V dropped 5 bases and J dropped 3; count of bases not matched to a gene: 10. This CDR3 reads CATSAPPGQGAHTGELFF. CDR3 coding DNA: TGTGCCACCAGTGCCCCTCCCGGACAGGGGGCGCACACCGGGGAGCTGTTTTTT.

This clonotype was found many times. This chain uses TRBV7-9 with TRBJ2-3; no clear D gene. The CDR3 is 13 residues long. Trimming left V 4 bases short and J 4 bases short, with 9 bases between. Germline assignment: CDR1 SEHNR and CDR2 FQNEAQ (reference sequence). The CDR3 protein is CASSWVPSDTQYF. The CDR3 region has the DNA TGTGCCAGCAGCTGGGTACCTTCAGATACGCAGTATTTT.

This clonotype was recorded a few times. J is TRBJ1-5 and V is TRBV21-1; the tabulated D call, TRBD1, remains unverified against the DNA. TRBV21-1 represents a pseudogene. The CDR3 has 16 amino acids. CDR3 protein: CASSLPTGWIHQPQHF. The CDR3 bases are TGTGCCAGCAGTCTTCCGACAGGATGGATTCATCAGCCCCAGCATTTT.

J is TRBJ2-1 and V is TRBV7-2; no definite D call. The CDR3 runs 17 residues. Germline lookup yields CDR1 SGHTA and CDR2 FQGNSA. V was clipped by 5 bases and J by 5 bases, with 22 bases between them. CDR3 sequence reads: CASSRASASIWDNEQFF. The CDR3, as DNA: TGTGCCAGCAGCAGAGCGTCGGCCTCAATATGGGACAATGAGCAGTTCTTC.

The V and J genes are TRBV20-1 and TRBJ2-5; 8 bases match TRBD2. This CDR3 contains 14 residues. Germline V gene sequence: CDR1 DFQATT, CDR2 SNEGSKA (reference sequence). After removal of 5 bases from V and 5 bases from J, the junction contained 10 bases not matched to a gene. CDR3 protein: CSASRGGQAETQYF. CDR3 nucleotide sequence: TGCAGTGCTTCCCGGGGGGGCCAGGCGGAGACCCAGTACTTC.

The rearrangement joins TRBV12-3 or TRBV12-4 to TRBJ2-1; TRBD2 matches 7 bases. The CDR3 extends over 14 amino acids. Trimming removed 3 bases from V and 9 bases from J; junction bases left unmatched: 8. The CDR3 spells CASSLTSPELEQFF. The CDR3 DNA sequence: TGTGCCAGCAGTTTGACTAGCCCGGAGCTTGAGCAGTTCTTC.

The chain recombines TRBV2 with TRBJ2-2, with D uncertain. This CDR3 comprises 16 residues. CDR1 is SNHLY and CDR2 is FYNNEI in the germline V gene. The germline V and J ends were trimmed by 3 bases and 0 bases, with 11 bases remaining between them. The CDR3 spells CASSDYVLANTGELFF. Here the CDR3 DNA reads TGTGCCAGCAGTGATTACGTTCTCGCGAACACCGGGGAGCTGTTTTTT.

At least ten counts were recorded for this clonotype. The genes are TRBV4-2 and TRBJ2-3; the match to TRBD2 covers 12 bases. The J segment lost 4 bases and the V segment lost 5 bases, leaving 4 bases of the junction unmatched. This CDR3 spans 15 amino acids. The germline CDR1 and CDR2 sequences are LGHNA and YNFKEQ. In DNA form, the CDR3 reads TGTGCCAGCAGCGCACTAGCGGGGGGTCCAGATACGCAGTATTTT. Protein: CASSALAGGPDTQYF.

The chain recombines TRBV7-2 with TRBJ2-1; 12 bases fit TRBD2. CDR3 length: 18 residues. Trimming cost V 0 bases and J 7 bases; bases outside gene matches: 10. CDR1 and CDR2 from the germline V gene are SGHTA and FQGNSA. The CDR3 region is CASSLAILAGGRKNEQFF. In DNA form, the CDR3 reads TGTGCCAGCAGCTTAGCGATACTAGCGGGGGGAAGGAAGAATGAGCAGTTCTTC.

The V call is TRBV6-5, the J call TRBJ1-1, with a tentative D call TRBD1 (5 bases). Between the trimmed V and J ends, which lost 7 bases and 4 bases, there was a span of 19 bases. This CDR3 is built from 15 residues. The V gene's germline CDR1 is MNHEY and CDR2 SVGAGI. CDR3 in DNA: TGTGCCAGCAATTGGGGTCTGGGGGGAGGCACTGAAGCTTTCTTT. Protein sequence: CASNWGLGGGTEAFF.

This clonotype has just a few counts. The genes are TRBV12-3 or TRBV12-4 and TRBJ1-3; D not certain. V dropped 1 base and J dropped 0 bases, with 13 bases sitting between them. The CDR3 sequence is 17 residues long. The CDR3 DNA reads as TGTGCCAGCAGTTTAGGCGCACTAGCTCTCTCTGGAAACACCATATATTTT. Protein: CASSLGALALSGNTIYF.

This clonotype was picked up a small number of times. J is TRBJ2-4 and V is TRBV5-1, with D tentatively TRBD2 (5 bases). Germline assignment: CDR1 SGHRS and CDR2 YFSETQ. V shed 0 bases and J shed 2 bases, with 12 bases lying between them. The CDR3 sequence is 16 residues long. The CDR3 DNA reads TGCGCCAGCAGCTTGGGGCGGGCGGTGACCAAAAACATTCAGTACTTC. It specifies CASSLGRAVTKNIQYF.

The J gene is TRBJ2-5, the V gene TRBV4-3; D not certain. V shed 1 base and J shed 5 bases, with 8 bases lying between them. The CDR3 is 13 residues long. The germline CDR1 and CDR2 sequences are LGHNA and YSLEER. CDR3 nucleotide sequence: TGCGCCAGCAGCCAAGCCCTAGGGGAGACCCAGTACTTC. Encoded protein: CASSQALGETQYF.

The CDR3 DNA reads as TGTGCCAGCAGCTTAGCTGGGCGCGGGGGAGTTGCAGATACGCAGTATTTT. It specifies CASSLAGRGGVADTQYF. The chain couples TRBV7-9 to TRBJ2-3, with TRBD2 identical over 7 bases. The length of the CDR3 is 17 residues. Germline assignment: CDR1 SEHNR and CDR2 FQNEAQ (reference sequence). V dropped 0 bases and J dropped 4; count of bases not matched to a gene: 10.

The chain carries TRBV6-1 and TRBJ2-1, with D possibly TRBD2 on 6 matching bases. Germline V gene data show CDR1 as MNHNS and CDR2 as SASEGT. V lost 1 base to trimming and J lost 2 bases, with 9 bases between them. The CDR3 runs 15 residues. The CDR3 DNA follows: TGTGCCAGCAGTGAAGGGACTACACCCTACAATGAGCAGTTCTTC. Protein: CASSEGTTPYNEQFF.

This clonotype has a handful of counts. The rearrangement links TRBV28 to TRBJ2-5, with D maybe TRBD2 (7 bases). Looked up from germline, CDR1 is MDHEN and CDR2 is SYDVKM. Trimming took off 5 bases at V and 5 bases at J, with 18 bases between the two ends. The CDR3 extends over 15 amino acids. CDR3 amino acids: CASSTGGGSGETQYF. The CDR3 DNA sequence: TGTGCCAGCAGTACGGGGGGCGGGAGTGGTGAGACCCAGTACTTC.

This clonotype appeared a few times. The rearrangement links TRBV30 to TRBJ1-1; possible D gene TRBD1, 6 bases. The V end lost 3 bases, the J end lost 6 bases, and 11 bases lay between the germline ends. The CDR3 loop spans 12 amino acids. Germline CDR1 reads GTSNPN; CDR2 reads SVGIG (reference sequence). The DNA for the CDR3 is TGTGCCTGGAGGGCACAGGGCGCTGAAGCTTTCTTT. Translated: CAWRAQGAEAFF.

V gene TRBV5-1 combines with J gene TRBJ2-7; 8 bases are shared with TRBD2. The CDR3 has 17 amino acids. V lost 3 bases and J lost 3; bases outside the gene matches: 14. CDR1 SGHRS and CDR2 YFSETQ come from the germline V gene. This CDR3 is CASSSSGGVAGSYEQYF. The CDR3 nucleotides are TGCGCCAGCAGCTCCTCCGGGGGGGTAGCGGGGAGCTACGAGCAGTACTTC.